A single sample is the source of the 6 T cell receptor beta chains below, sequenced in a study of human T cells and chemical hapten exposure. As to time point: patch test 3, about 24 weeks after DPC sensitization. Treatment of the sample: therapeutic diphenylcyclopropenone sensitization with weekly scalp DPC. TCRdb re-called the RACE reads with MiXCR, one entry per CDR3 protein. Altogether tens of thousands of distinct CDR3 sequences are present, over 9.5% being singletons, with the ten largest covering over 15%. The specimen was whole blood, collected in connection with sensitization to the hapten diphenylcyclopropenone (DPC). These receptor sequences come from a woman in her thirties or forties with alopecia areata. Some clones in this sample may be carry-over from other donors' samples.

In its sample, this clonotype was seen many times. This sequence joins TRBV11-2 and TRBJ2-5; maybe TRBD2 (5 bases). The CDR3 sequence is 15 residues long. Trimming pared 1 base from V and 2 bases from J, leaving 11 bases between. The V gene's germline CDR1 is SGHAT and CDR2 FQNNGV. CDR3: CASSLGVGKQETQYF. The CDR3 DNA sequence: TGTGCCAGCAGCTTAGGGGTCGGGAAGCAAGAGACCCAGTACTTC.

This clonotype has just a few counts. This chain joins TRBV14 and TRBJ2-3; 9 nucleotides align to TRBD2. Looked up from germline, CDR1 is SGHDN and CDR2 is FVKESK. The CDR3 consists of 17 residues. J was trimmed by 6 bases and V by 3 bases; bases with no gene match: 13. CDR3 sequence (DNA): TGTGCCAGCAGCCAGGAAGTCGATGCGGGGGGGCCCGATACGCAGTATTTT. It translates to CASSQEVDAGGPDTQYF.

The J gene is TRBJ2-2, the V gene TRBV5-1; D is unclear. Per germline, CDR1 SGHRS and CDR2 YFSETQ. Trimming shortened V by 0 bases and J by 1 base, and 4 bases separated the two germline ends. The CDR3 is 14 amino acids. CDR3 region: CASSLDLNTGELFF. The DNA for the CDR3 is TGCGCCAGCAGCTTGGATCTGAACACCGGGGAGCTGTTTTTT.

The rearrangement uses TRBV4-1 and TRBJ2-7; no definite D call. The CDR3 is 13 amino acids. Germline CDR1 MGHRA, CDR2 YSYEKL. V gave up 2 bases and J gave up 2 bases, with 7 bases separating them. As DNA, the CDR3 is TGCGCCAGCAGCCAAATTACCGCCTACGAGCAGTACTTC. It codes for CASSQITAYEQYF.

The V gene is TRBV29-1, the J gene TRBJ2-3, with TRBD1 identical over 8 bases. CDR3 length: 14 amino acids. The V segment lost 7 bases and the J segment 0 bases; nucleotides outside the gene matches: 6. Germline V gene sequence: CDR1 SQVTM, CDR2 ANQGSEA. CDR3 sequence (DNA): TGCAGCGGATACAGGGGGACTAGCACAGATACGCAGTATTTT. Its protein is CSGYRGTSTDTQYF.

V gene TRBV7-2 combines with J gene TRBJ2-1; TRBD2 agrees at 8 bases. Germline lookup yields CDR1 SGHTA and CDR2 FQGNSA. This CDR3 is built from 16 residues. V shed 1 base and J 2 bases; nucleotides not matched to a gene: 4. The CDR3 bases are TGTGCCAGCAGCTTAGGAGCGGGGGTCACCTACAATGAGCAGTTCTTC. Translation: CASSLGAGVTYNEQFF.